Listed here is a single TCR beta chain. No antigen is known for it. These data come from a study of cytomegalovirus exposure and HLA in healthy donors listed by TCRdb under 2017. Regarding the complete study: An earlier analysis of some 600 of the donors reported approximately 260 Gb of sequence data and 117 million unique TCR beta sequences obtained from about 170 million T cells. Four to six DR-DQ haplotypes were handled as single units for association and clustering because linkage in the cohort was strong. The study aimed to test whether signatures of past pathogen exposure could be identified by cataloging public T cell receptors. Rather than using new phenotypic data, the later analysis identified candidate immune exposures from TCR beta sequences and from how often those sequences occurred across donors. On average, about 240,000 unique TCR beta nucleotide sequences were sequenced per donor among 398 genotyped donors of the cohort, with roughly 19% of those sequences being non-productive. Among the roughly 400 genotyped donors, approximately 77% belonged to the genetic ancestry cluster associated with self-reported Caucasian donors. Along with the approximately 700-subject first cohort, a separate validation cohort of roughly 110 different subjects was used. All discovery cohort repertoires had been generated using a single sequencing platform. The number of typed donors differed by locus: about 629-630 for A, B, C, DRB1 and DQB1; roughly 510 for DQA1; approximately 600 for DPA1; and approximately 450 for DPB1. HLA typing included class I and class II loci at four-digit resolution. In a later genetic analysis, genome-wide SNP genotypes for about 55% of the roughly 670 donors were used, and that subset was treated as a discovery cohort. A later analysis re-examined previously published TCR beta repertoires from more than 600 donors and added high-resolution HLA genotyping to investigate patterns of TCR occurrence. To predict cytomegalovirus infection status, the study combined high-throughput TCR immunosequencing, statistical association of individual TCRs with disease status, and machine learning. The T cell repertoires of roughly 660 subjects were profiled by immunosequencing and related to cytomegalovirus serostatus. Alongside the repertoire data, information on donor age, sex, ethnicity and CMV serostatus was compiled. In an earlier analysis of more than 550 of the donors, high-throughput TCR beta sequencing was used to judge whether each TCR beta V gene segment behaved as functional or pseudogenic. Approximately 310 gigabases of sequencing data and 70 million to 100 million unique TCR sequences were included in an early release covering about 600 HLA-typed donors. Overall study results and their limits: In both the original and validation cohorts, the classifier was reported to diagnose cytomegalovirus status with high specificity and sensitivity. In the study, 164 TCR beta chains were listed as associated with cytomegalovirus. When HLA alleles, especially DR and DQ, strongly co-occurred, TCR associations were difficult to assign to individual alleles. According to a later analysis, TCR association rates differed among HLA loci, with DRB1 alleles showing the most associated TCRs and HLA-C alleles showing the fewest. Because counts were too low, some 16 rarely observed V segments, including chromosome 9 orphons, were excluded from the earlier analysis of some 540 of the donors. A further reported finding was that TCR beta sequences accurately predicted the HLA-A and HLA-B alleles for most subjects in the first cohort. The 87-base-pair reads could not distinguish some IMGT-functional V segments, including TRBV6-2 and TRBV6-3, so those segments were excluded. A cluster of highly shared sequence variants was judged likely to represent a technical artifact of the sequencing pipeline. In a later analysis, most CMV-associated TCR beta chains were found to appear HLA-restricted, with HLA associations seemingly driven largely by CMV exposure. Immune exposure information for the cohort was limited to CMV serostatus. The cohort was sequenced for TCR beta chains only, and without alpha or paired-chain data the features that could be detected were limited. Several of the top co-occurrence clusters appeared to be linked to parvovirus B19, influenza, CMV and Epstein-Barr virus, according to a later analysis. Compared with the roughly 710-donor mean, donors in an Asian-associated ancestry cluster had fewer N-insertions in productive TCRs, according to a later genetic analysis. Across donors, most TCR sequences were observed very rarely, whereas some public TCRs were present in many individuals. Sequencing depth was assumed to be roughly uniform across donors in the presence/absence analyses, though that assumption may not hold. A later analysis associated approximately 17,000 TCR beta sequences with specific HLA alleles at a false discovery rate of 0.05. Broadly in line with IMGT annotations, most TCR beta V segments showed up in productive rearrangements about 87% or about 30% of the time in an earlier analysis of several hundred of the donors. Compared with equally common non-associated chains, HLA-associated TCR beta chains in a later analysis were more clonally expanded and had lower generation probabilities. In vitro tests confirmed that a few of the cytomegalovirus-associated TCR beta chains recognize cytomegalovirus antigens. Correlated functional status among segregating V segments might reflect linkage disequilibrium, but an unknown experimental factor could not be ruled out. According to the authors, the approach could potentially be generalized to other disease states and immunological phenotypes. Because HLA typing was unavailable for some donors at each locus, only the typed subset was used in association tests. V-gene and J-gene trimming of TCR beta chains was associated with a missense DCLRE1C variant in a later genetic analysis, and the association was replicated in an independent cohort.

The cohort was made up of 666 healthy bone marrow donors. Cohort members were all nominally healthy when sampled, although unrecorded immune exposures were likely present. The donor tested CMV seronegative and was one of the 352 seronegative cohort members. A peripheral blood sample was collected from each donor, and TCR beta sequencing was performed on peripheral blood mononuclear cells. Genomic DNA was extracted from the blood cell samples with the Qiagen DNeasy Blood Extraction Kit. Libraries were built with the immunoSEQ multiplex PCR assay. For the multiplex PCR, a mixture combining 60 forward primers for TCR Vbeta segments and 13 reverse primers for TCR Jbeta segments was used. A multiplex PCR assay on genomic DNA amplified the CDR3 region of rearranged TCR beta genes. The Illumina HiSeq System was used to sequence the amplified TCR beta libraries as 87-base-pair reads. Per the original workflow: Across the 500 to 850 repertoires, a later analysis counted tens of millions of unique TCR beta chains, 9.5 million to 12 million of which were shared by at least two donors. A nearest-neighbor algorithm error-corrected the raw reads and collapsed the reads into unique sequences, merging closely related sequences to remove PCR and sequencing errors. Alignment of CDR3 sequences to IMGT reference sequences was used to assign V, D and J gene segments. For a sequence to be retained, a match of at least six nucleotides was required to both a V gene segment and a J gene segment. A rearrangement counted as productive if the CDR3 had no stop codons and remained in frame with V and J, and every other rearrangement counted as non-productive. Following IMGT convention, CDR3 was defined as the stretch from the second conserved V-encoded cysteine to the conserved J-encoded phenylalanine. The earlier analysis of fewer than 700 of the donors excluded sequences that lacked an unambiguous match to a single V gene segment. An earlier analysis of several hundred of the donors called V segments functional above 56.7% productive rearrangements and segregating when the between-donor standard deviation exceeded 5%. A statistical classification framework was developed to diagnose cytomegalovirus status using the catalog of TCR beta chain sequences. In a later analysis, V and J genes were assigned by comparing TCR nucleotide sequences against IMGT/GENE-DB human TR gene sequences. The TCRdist pipeline was used in a later analysis to assign CDR3 sequences and most-parsimonious VDJ recombination scenarios. A later analysis defined each TCR beta chain by its CDR3 amino acid sequence plus V-gene family, and excluded reads lacking a unique V-gene family. As a way to deal with suspected cross-contamination and a sequencing artifact, a later analysis dropped roughly 600 nucleotide sequences that were highly shared and had low generation probability. A later analysis calculated a clonal expansion index for each public chain from normalized within-repertoire ranks of inferred template counts. In a later analysis, generation probabilities were computed using a VDJ recombination model fitted to out-of-frame rearrangements, and the results were checked against IGoR. In a later analysis, TCR-TCR, TCR-HLA and TCR-CMV co-occurrence was scored with hypergeometric tests, and a repertoire-size bias correction was applied to TCR pairs. False discovery rates were estimated in a later analysis by permuting HLA or CMV assignments 20 times. A later analysis grouped co-occurring TCRs with DBSCAN, adding TCRdist sequence similarity when clustering within HLA-allele-positive subsets. Co-occurrence clustering excluded repertoires with fewer than 30,000 or more than 120,000 public chains, plus five with anomalous nucleotide sharing. As stored in TCRdb, this immuneACCESS dataset retains in-frame rearrangements with V and J assigned. A fraction of the clones does not appear; measured against another copy, unresolved V genes explain less than half of the discrepancy, and the remainder lacks a known reason. The V and J calls and clone size are taken from that table; D and trimming were inferred from the DNA. The sample table on file contains 130,000 to 150,000 clones. The top ten constitute 0.8% to 1% of the sample.

Between the V and J ends, shortened by 5 bases and 5 bases respectively, the junction contains 9 bases. The CDR3 has 12 amino acids, counting the end cysteine and phenylalanine. The only DNA kept is the CDR3, 36 bases in frame from the first base. The germline V gene (reference sequence) gives CDR1 as PRHDT and CDR2 as FYEKMQ. The sample was PBMCs. This receptor was taken from a male donor in good health and CMV-seronegative. The rearrangement joined TRBV13 to TRBJ2-5; a tentative D call is TRBD1 (5 bases match). The nucleotide sequence reads as follows: TGTGCCAGCAGCCCAGGGTTGGAGACCCAGTACTTC. It encodes CASSPGLETQYF.